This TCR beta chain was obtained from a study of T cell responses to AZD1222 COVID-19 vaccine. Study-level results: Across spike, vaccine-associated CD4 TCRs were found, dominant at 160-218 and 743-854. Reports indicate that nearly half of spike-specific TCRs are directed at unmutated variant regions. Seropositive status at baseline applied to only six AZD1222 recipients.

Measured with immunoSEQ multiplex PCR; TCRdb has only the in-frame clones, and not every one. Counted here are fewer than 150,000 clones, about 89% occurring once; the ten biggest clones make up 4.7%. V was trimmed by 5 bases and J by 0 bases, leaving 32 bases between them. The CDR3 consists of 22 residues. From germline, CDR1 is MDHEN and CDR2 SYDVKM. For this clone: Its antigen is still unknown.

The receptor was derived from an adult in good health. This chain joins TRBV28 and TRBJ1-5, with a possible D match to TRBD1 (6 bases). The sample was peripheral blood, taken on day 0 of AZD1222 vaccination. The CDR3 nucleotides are TGTGCCAGCAGTATAAGTGGGTTCAGGGGACCGGGAGCGTTAAATAGCAATCAGCCCCAGCATTTT. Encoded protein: CASSISGFRGPGALNSNQPQHF.